The source of this TCR beta chain is a study of preoperative IRX-2 immunotherapy in early breast cancer. Germline V lookup: CDR1 ENHRY, CDR2 SYGVKD. The CDR3 has 14 residues. V trimming: 4 bases; J trimming: 3 bases; junction bases outside the gene matches: 6. The repertoire was sequenced with immunoSEQ multiplex PCR; TCRdb's copy has only in-frame clones and lacks some. This sample carries around 62,000 clones, roughly 94% of them seen once, and the ten largest clones take under 2%. Treatment meaning: preoperative locoregional IRX-2 cytokine immunotherapy. Samples came from a phase Ib trial of preoperative locoregional IRX-2 cytokine immunotherapy. This clone was seen a handful of times.

The sequence was obtained from a human donor with breast cancer. Sample collection occurred from a patient treated with IRX-2 immunotherapy. V gene TRBV10-3 combines with J gene TRBJ2-7, with 7 bases matching TRBD1. In DNA, the CDR3 is TGTGCCATCAGTGCCGGACAGGTCCGCTACGAGCAGTACTTC. This encodes CAISAGQVRYEQYF.